The 32 T cell receptor beta chains below all came from one sample that was sequenced in a study of T cell repertoires in cytomegalovirus infection. TCRdb ran MiXCR on the reads and lists one entry per CDR3 protein. The sample includes around 340,000 distinct CDR3 sequences, about 27% of them seen just once. These receptors' targets are unknown. Material: cultured PBMCs, obtained from culture after CMV antigen stimulation. The receptors stem from a human donor in good health (CMV status not recorded). Some clones in this sample may be carry-over from other donors' samples.

This clonotype was seen a few times. DNA for the CDR3: TGTGCCAGCAGCTGGGAGGGGAGCAGGGGGCGCGTCTACACCTTC. It codes for CASSWEGSRGRVYTF. This chain connects TRBV7-8 to TRBJ1-2; 8 bases match TRBD1. The CDR3 covers 15 residues. The ends lost 4 bases at V and 10 bases at J; junction bases unmatched: 14. Germline V CDR1 and CDR2: SGHVS, FQNEAQ.

This clonotype has a handful of counts. The J gene is TRBJ2-1, the V gene TRBV11-2; 12 positions agree with TRBD2. Germline V lookup: CDR1 SGHAT, CDR2 FQNNGV. Trimming at V came to 6 bases and at J to 4 bases, leaving 7 bases not matched to a gene. The CDR3 runs 16 residues. CDR3 sequence: CASRGLAGSGYNEQFF. Here the CDR3 DNA reads TGTGCCAGCAGAGGACTAGCGGGGAGTGGGTACAATGAGCAGTTCTTC.

This rearrangement joins TRBV27 to TRBJ2-5; 7 positions match TRBD1. From germline, CDR1 is MNHEY and CDR2 SMNVEV (reference sequence). V shed 8 bases, J shed 4 bases, and the junction held 10 bases outside the gene matches. The CDR3 spans 14 residues. Written as DNA, the CDR3 is TGTGCCAGCGGTCCCGGGACAGTTATAGAGACCCAGTACTTC. This gives the protein CASGPGTVIETQYF.

The chain recombines TRBV7-2 with TRBJ1-2; no definite D call. The V end was cut by 4 bases, the J end by 7 bases, with 19 bases between. Germline V gives CDR1 SGHTA, CDR2 FQGNSA. The CDR3 has 15 amino acids. CDR3: CASSSVEREWGGYTF. As DNA, the CDR3 is TGTGCCAGCAGCTCTGTTGAGAGGGAGTGGGGTGGCTACACCTTC.

The chain is built from TRBV12-3 or TRBV12-4 and TRBJ1-1; D is possibly TRBD1 (5 bases). The germline V and J ends were trimmed by 6 bases and 8 bases, with 19 bases remaining between them. The length of the CDR3 is 14 residues. CDR3 amino acids: CASRYGVRGLEAFF. In DNA form, the CDR3 reads TGTGCCAGCAGGTACGGGGTTCGGGGCCTAGAAGCTTTCTTT.

This clonotype has more than one count but fewer than ten. This chain uses TRBV11-3 with TRBJ2-1; 14 bases map to TRBD2. The J segment lost 8 bases and the V segment lost 5 bases, leaving 5 bases of the junction unmatched. CDR1 is SGHNT, CDR2 YENEEA, per germline. The CDR3 has 15 amino acids. The CDR3 DNA is TGTGCCAGCAGCCCAGGGACTAGCGGGGGTGATGAGCAGTTCTTC. It encodes CASSPGTSGGDEQFF.

The chain has TRBV6-1 and TRBJ1-2; 7 nucleotides match TRBD1. The V gene's germline CDR1 is MNHNS and CDR2 SASEGT. The CDR3 is 14 amino acids. The J segment lost 8 bases and the V segment lost 6 bases, leaving 12 bases of the junction unmatched. The CDR3 sequence is CASSASLTGNGYTF. CDR3 DNA sequence: TGTGCCAGCAGCGCCAGCCTGACAGGGAACGGCTACACCTTC.

This clonotype was observed a few times. The rearrangement links TRBV6-5 to TRBJ1-6, with D uncertain. This CDR3 has 18 residues. CDR1 MNHEY and CDR2 SVGAGI come from the germline V gene. Trimming left V 0 bases short and J 0 bases short, with 12 bases between. The CDR3 bases are TGTGCCAGCAGTTACTCGGCCCCCCAGAGCTCCTATAATTCACCCCTCCACTTT. Translated, it gives CASSYSAPQSSYNSPLHF.

Only a few counts were recorded for this clonotype. This chain joins TRBV28 and TRBJ2-1; TRBD2 matches 13 bases. From germline, CDR1 is MDHEN and CDR2 SYDVKM. The CDR3 is 16 amino acids. Losses at the gene ends were 4 bases for V and 5 bases for J; bases not matched to a gene: 5. The CDR3 coding sequence is TGTGCCAGCAGTTCCTGGACTAGCGGGGGACACAATGAGCAGTTCTTC. It encodes CASSSWTSGGHNEQFF.

The chain links TRBV27 to TRBJ1-1; D is undetermined. Per the germline V gene, CDR1 is MNHEY and CDR2 is SMNVEV (reference sequence). CDR3 size: 13 residues. Trimming cost V 3 bases and J 0 bases, with 5 bases left between them. For the CDR3, the DNA is TGTGCCAGCAGTTTCATAGTGAACACTGAAGCTTTCTTT. This gives the protein CASSFIVNTEAFF.

The chain joins TRBV4-1 to TRBJ1-1; D not resolved. CDR1 is MGHRA and CDR2 is YSYEKL in the germline V gene. Trimming left V 3 bases short and J 3 bases short, with 20 bases between. The CDR3 consists of 17 residues. The CDR3 sequence is CASSQSGLNLRDTEAFF. The CDR3 DNA reads as TGCGCCAGCAGCCAGAGCGGGCTCAACTTGAGGGACACTGAAGCTTTCTTT.

The V call is TRBV4-2, the J call TRBJ1-6; D is unclear. CDR1 LGHNA and CDR2 YNFKEQ come from the germline V gene. This CDR3 is built from 15 residues. The V gene lost 1 base and the J gene lost 7 bases, with 11 bases spanning the gap. CDR3 region: CASSQGRTRNSPLHF. CDR3 coding DNA: TGTGCCAGCAGCCAAGGACGCACGCGAAATTCACCCCTCCACTTT.

The sample holds many counts of this clonotype. The genes are TRBV7-8 and TRBJ1-5, with a weak D call TRBD1 (5 bases). Germline-derived CDR1 and CDR2 are SGHVS and FQNEAQ. There are 16 residues in the CDR3. Deletions cut 1 base from V and 3 bases from J, with 13 bases between. The chain's CDR3 is CASSLVVSRDNQPQHF. DNA of the CDR3: TGTGCCAGCAGCTTAGTCGTATCCAGGGACAATCAGCCCCAGCATTTT.

This clonotype was detected ten times or more. This chain connects TRBV7-2 to TRBJ2-1; 11 bases align to TRBD2. The germline V gene encodes CDR1 SGHTA and CDR2 FQGNSA. The CDR3 consists of 15 residues. The trim removed 5 bases at V and 6 bases at J, leaving 6 bases unmatched. The CDR3 DNA is TGTGCCAGCAGCCCCGGGACTAGCGGAATCAATGAGCAGTTCTTC. This encodes CASSPGTSGINEQFF. Supplemented by reference TRBV7-2 and TRBJ2-1, the full variable domain reads GAGVSQSPSNKVTEKGKDVELRCDPISGHTALYWYRQSLGQGLEFLIYFQGNSAPDKSGLPSDRFSAERTGGSVSTLTIQRTQQEDSAVYLCASSPGTSGINEQFFGPGTRLTVL.

The chain links TRBV5-1 to TRBJ2-5, with 13 bases that match TRBD2. Germline V CDR1 and CDR2: SGHRS, YFSETQ. Trimming removed 4 bases from V and 2 bases from J; junction bases left unmatched: 8. CDR3 length equals 17 residues. The CDR3 sequence is CASSHGLAGDTQETQYF. The CDR3 DNA reads as TGCGCCAGCAGCCACGGACTAGCGGGGGATACTCAAGAGACCCAGTACTTC.

This clonotype was observed at least ten times. This chain joins TRBV7-2 and TRBJ2-1; 7 bases match TRBD1. The germline CDR1 and CDR2 sequences are SGHTA and FQGNSA. The CDR3 covers 16 residues. The J segment lost 3 bases and the V segment lost 1 base, leaving 6 bases of the junction unmatched. The CDR3 protein is CASSLGRGSSYNEQFF. The CDR3 DNA is TGTGCCAGCAGCTTAGGCAGGGGGTCGAGCTACAATGAGCAGTTCTTC.

J is TRBJ1-1 and V is TRBV2; D is undetermined. Trimming took off 6 bases at V and 4 bases at J, with 12 bases between the two ends. This CDR3 has 13 residues. CDR1 is SNHLY, CDR2 FYNNEI, per germline. CDR3 region: CASRGRLATEAFF. CDR3 nucleotide sequence: TGTGCCAGCAGGGGCCGGCTTGCCACTGAAGCTTTCTTT.

The V and J genes are TRBV29-1 and TRBJ1-1; D is possibly TRBD1 (5 bases). Germline CDR1 and CDR2: SQVTM and ANQGSEA. The V end lost 0 bases, the J end lost 10 bases, and 9 bases lay between the germline ends. This CDR3 region has 11 residues. CDR3 bases: TGCAGCGTTGAAGAGCAGGGACGAGCTTTCTTT. It yields the protein CSVEEQGRAFF.

This rearrangement joins TRBV6-5 to TRBJ1-2, with unresolved D. Trimming took 2 bases from V and 4 from J, leaving 8 bases between them. The CDR3 consists of 13 residues. The germline gives CDR1 MNHEY, CDR2 SVGAGI. The CDR3 loop is CASSYQAAYGYTF. CDR3 coding DNA: TGTGCCAGCAGTTACCAGGCTGCCTATGGCTACACCTTC.

This chain connects TRBV5-1 to TRBJ1-2; tentative D call: TRBD1 (5 bases). The CDR3 sequence is 13 residues long. The germline V gene encodes CDR1 SGHRS and CDR2 YFSETQ. Trimming pared 2 bases from V and 4 bases from J, leaving 9 bases between. This chain's CDR3 is CASSLSTGYGYTF. CDR3 DNA: TGCGCCAGCAGCTTATCAACAGGCTATGGCTACACCTTC.

The chain joins TRBV7-8 to TRBJ1-1; TRBD1 matches 8 bases. The germline gives CDR1 SGHVS, CDR2 FQNEAQ. V was clipped by 5 bases and J by 4 bases; unmatched bases: 9. CDR3 length equals 15 residues. DNA of the CDR3: TGTGCCAGCAGCCAAAGACAGGGGAAGGGCACTGAAGCTTTCTTT. Encoded protein: CASSQRQGKGTEAFF.

The chain is built from TRBV7-9 and TRBJ2-7; the D is unclear. Per germline, CDR1 SEHNR and CDR2 FQNEAQ (reference sequence). The V and J ends lost 4 bases and 1 base respectively, with 20 bases between them. The CDR3 runs to 17 residues. In DNA form, the CDR3 reads TGTGCCAGCAGCTCCCCGGACCCGCTCTTGGTGTCCTACGAGCAGTACTTC. It specifies CASSSPDPLLVSYEQYF.

This clonotype was picked up many times. This chain's CDR3 is CASSSQGNSNQPQHF. CDR3 bases: TGTGCCAGCAGCTCACAGGGGAATAGCAATCAGCCCCAGCATTTT. This chain connects TRBV7-2 to TRBJ1-5, with 7 bases matching TRBD1. The J segment lost 0 bases and the V segment lost 4 bases, leaving 3 bases of the junction unmatched. This CDR3 comprises 15 residues. Looked up from germline, CDR1 is SGHTA and CDR2 is FQGNSA.

The CDR3 sequence is CASSPGTGNPAGLFF. The CDR3 nucleotides read TGTGCCAGCAGTCCCGGGACAGGGAACCCAGCAGGGCTGTTTTTT. The V call is TRBV28, the J call TRBJ2-2, with 9 bases matching TRBD1. The V gene end was trimmed by 5 bases and the J gene end by 13 bases; junction bases not matched to a gene: 14. This CDR3 is built from 15 residues. In germline, CDR1 is MDHEN, CDR2 SYDVKM.

The genes are TRBV20-1 and TRBJ1-2; 11 nucleotides agree with TRBD1. The trim removed 6 bases at V and 6 bases at J, leaving 6 bases unmatched. Germline V CDR1 and CDR2: DFQATT, SNEGSKA (reference sequence). The CDR3 spans 13 residues. CDR3 sequence (DNA): TGCAGTGCAGAGGACAGGGGGCAAAATGGCTACACCTTC. This translates into CSAEDRGQNGYTF.

J is TRBJ2-2 and V is TRBV27, with unresolved D. Looked up from germline, CDR1 is MNHEY and CDR2 is SMNVEV (reference sequence). The CDR3 runs 12 residues. V lost 7 bases to trimming and J lost 7 bases, with 10 bases between them. In DNA, the CDR3 is TGTGCCAGCATTTCGGGTATCGGGGAGCTGTTTTTT. Its protein product is CASISGIGELFF.

This clonotype has a count of ten or more. The chain joins TRBV7-2 to TRBJ2-3; 11 bases align to TRBD2. The germline CDR1 and CDR2 sequences are SGHTA and FQGNSA. V trimming: 2 bases; J trimming: 0 bases; junction bases outside the gene matches: 4. CDR3 length equals 17 residues. CDR3 in DNA: TGTGCCAGCAGCTTATCTAGCGGGAGGTGGAGCACAGATACGCAGTATTTT. The encoded protein is CASSLSSGRWSTDTQYF.

As DNA, the CDR3 is TGTGCCAGCACCCCGAACAGGGTTGGCGAGCAGTACTTC. Protein product: CASTPNRVGEQYF. The rearrangement joins TRBV12-3 or TRBV12-4 to TRBJ2-7; D is perhaps TRBD1 (6 bases). CDR3 length equals 13 residues. Trimming pared 7 bases from V and 6 bases from J, leaving 16 bases between.

The chain employs TRBV20-1 and TRBJ2-1, with D perhaps TRBD2 (5 bases). Germline loops: CDR1 DFQATT, CDR2 SNEGSKA (reference sequence). The CDR3 has 15 residues. V was shortened by 5 bases and J by 1 base, with 15 bases between the two germline ends. The CDR3 DNA follows: TGCAGTGCTCCTCTCGGGATATCTTCCTACAATGAGCAGTTCTTC. Translated: CSAPLGISSYNEQFF.

The table lists this clonotype with many counts. V and J are TRBV3-1 and TRBJ1-1, with 7 nucleotides matching TRBD1. V lost 0 bases, J lost 11 bases, and 6 bases stayed unmatched. Germline V gives CDR1 LGHDT, CDR2 YNNKEL (reference sequence). The length of the CDR3 is 13 residues. CDR3 DNA sequence: TGTGCCAGCAGCCAAGACCAGGGGGAGGCGGCTTTCTTT. This sequence encodes CASSQDQGEAAFF.

The chain recombines TRBV18 with TRBJ2-5; no firm D call. Trimming stripped 0 bases from V and 5 bases from J, with 16 bases between. Looked up from germline, CDR1 is KGHSH and CDR2 is LQKENI. This CDR3 is 16 amino acids long. Here the CDR3 reads CASSPPAFGVSETQYF. DNA of the CDR3: TGTGCCAGCTCACCACCGGCGTTTGGGGTTTCGGAGACCCAGTACTTC. Using reference TRBV18 and TRBJ2-5 for the parts outside the CDR3, the full variable domain is NAGVMQNPRHLVRRRGQEARLRCSPMKGHSHVYWYRQLPEEGLKFMVYLQKENIIDESGMPKERFSAEFPKEGPSILRIQQVVRGDSAAYFCASSPPAFGVSETQYFGPGTRLLVL.

The DNA of the CDR3 is TGTGCCAGCAGCTTGGGCCCGGCGGGCGCAGCCTACGAGCAGTACTTC. The encoded protein is CASSLGPAGAAYEQYF. The chain carries TRBV7-3 and TRBJ2-7, with D perhaps matching TRBD2 (5 bases). Trimming took 3 bases from V and 2 from J, leaving 17 bases between them. Germline assignment: CDR1 SGHTA and CDR2 FQGTGA. There are 16 residues in the CDR3. The full variable domain, completed using reference TRBV7-3 and TRBJ2-7, is GAGVSQTPSNKVTEKGKYVELRCDPISGHTALYWYRQSLGQGPEFLIYFQGTGAADDSGLPNDRFFAVRPEGSVSTLKIQRTERGDSAVYLCASSLGPAGAAYEQYFGPGTRLTVT.